Presented here are 19 T cell receptor beta chains from one specimen sequenced in a study of T cell repertoires in cytomegalovirus infection. TCRdb reanalysed the reads using MiXCR and keeps one entry per CDR3 protein. The sample has around 200,000 distinct CDR3 sequences, roughly 17% seen once. Sequencing was performed on CD8+ T cells from PBMCs. The receptors originated from a human donor in good health (CMV status not recorded). Some clones in this sample may be carry-over from other donors' samples.

The chain links TRBV7-9 to TRBJ1-1; D may be TRBD1 (6 bases). The CDR3 is 15 residues long. CDR1 SEHNR and CDR2 FQNEAQ come from the germline V gene (reference sequence). Trimming removed 1 base at V and 4 bases at J, with 13 bases between. CDR3 protein: CASSLEGGMSTEAFF. CDR3 sequence (DNA): TGTGCCAGCAGCTTAGAGGGGGGGATGTCCACTGAAGCTTTCTTT.

This clonotype was picked up a small number of times. This chain connects TRBV7-9 to TRBJ2-1, with TRBD1 matching 7 bases. The V and J ends lost 5 bases and 13 bases, in that order; junction bases with no gene match: 17. Germline CDR1 reads SEHNR; CDR2 reads FQNEAQ (reference sequence). The CDR3 runs to 15 residues. CDR3 bases: TGTGCCAGCAGCCACCCGAACGACAGGGAAGGGGCACAGTTCTTC. Its translation: CASSHPNDREGAQFF.

The gene calls are TRBV6-2 or TRBV6-3 and TRBJ1-1; 7 positions match TRBD1. The CDR3 is 15 amino acids. Trimming cost V 2 bases and J 4 bases; bases outside gene matches: 7. Per the germline V gene, CDR1 is MNHEY and CDR2 is SVGEGT. CDR3 in DNA: TGTGCCAGCAGTTACGACAGGGAGGAGAGCACTGAAGCTTTCTTT. Its protein is CASSYDREESTEAFF.

This chain connects TRBV7-8 to TRBJ1-4; D perhaps matches TRBD1 (6 bases). CDR3 length: 15 amino acids. CDR1 is SGHVS, CDR2 FQNEAQ, per germline. V lost 1 base, J lost 4 bases, and 10 bases lay in between. CDR3 protein: CASSLEGQSNEKLFF. CDR3 in DNA: TGTGCCAGCAGCTTAGAAGGACAGAGTAATGAAAAACTGTTTTTT.

V and J are TRBV4-3 and TRBJ1-2, with D maybe TRBD1 (6 bases). CDR3 length equals 16 residues. V dropped 4 bases and J dropped 3 bases, with 18 bases sitting between them. The germline gives CDR1 LGHNA, CDR2 YSLEER. The CDR3 here is CASSLRSPGDYYGYTF. The CDR3 region has the DNA TGCGCCAGCAGCCTTCGATCCCCAGGGGACTACTATGGCTACACCTTC.

The rearrangement joins TRBV7-2 to TRBJ1-2; a weak D match, TRBD1 (6 bases). This CDR3 contains 14 residues. Germline values: CDR1 SGHTA, CDR2 FQGNSA. Trimming cost V 1 base and J 8 bases, with 14 bases left between them. The CDR3 DNA reads TGTGCCAGCAGCTTAGTTTCGGGGGCGAGAGGCTACACCTTC. It is translated as CASSLVSGARGYTF. Using reference TRBV7-2 and TRBJ1-2 for the parts outside the CDR3, the full variable domain is GAGVSQSPSNKVTEKGKDVELRCDPISGHTALYWYRQSLGQGLEFLIYFQGNSAPDKSGLPSDRFSAERTGGSVSTLTIQRTQQEDSAVYLCASSLVSGARGYTFGSGTRLTVV.

This chain uses TRBV6-2 or TRBV6-3 with TRBJ2-1, with D unresolved. The CDR3 contains 14 residues. The germline V and J ends were trimmed by 2 bases and 8 bases, with 13 bases remaining between them. Per germline, CDR1 MNHEY and CDR2 SVGEGT. The CDR3 region has the DNA TGTGCCAGCAGTTACGTCAGTGGGATCGATGAGCAGTTCTTC. It encodes CASSYVSGIDEQFF.

This clonotype is medium-sized within its sample. The chain has TRBV7-2 and TRBJ1-4; maybe TRBD1 (5 bases). Trimming left V 5 bases short and J 10 bases short, with 17 bases between. Germline assignment: CDR1 SGHTA and CDR2 FQGNSA. This CDR3 is 14 amino acids long. As DNA, the CDR3 is TGTGCCAGCAGCGAGGGACTCGCAGAGGGAAAACTGTTTTTT. Amino acids: CASSEGLAEGKLFF.

The gene calls are TRBV27 and TRBJ1-1; D remains unclear. The germline V gene has CDR1 MNHEY and CDR2 SMNVEV (reference sequence). This CDR3 is built from 15 residues. The V end was cut by 3 bases, the J end by 2 bases, with 13 bases between. CDR3 coding DNA: TGTGCCAGCAGTTTGGGAAGAAGACCAAACACTGAAGCTTTCTTT. Translating gives CASSLGRRPNTEAFF.

This clonotype was counted only a few times. The genes are TRBV12-3 or TRBV12-4 and TRBJ1-5, with D perhaps matching TRBD1 (6 bases). There are 15 residues in the CDR3. Trimming cost V 5 bases and J 0 bases, with 11 bases left between them. The CDR3 coding sequence is TGTGCCAGCAGTATCGGGACACTTAGCAATCAGCCCCAGCATTTT. Translation gives CASSIGTLSNQPQHF.

The chain links TRBV12-3 or TRBV12-4 to TRBJ1-1; D unresolved. Between the trimmed V and J ends, which lost 6 bases and 7 bases, there was a span of 12 bases. The CDR3 runs 12 residues. In DNA form, the CDR3 reads TGTGCCAGCAGCTCGGAAGGATTTGAAGCTTTCTTT. Protein product: CASSSEGFEAFF.

This clonotype was seen only a few times. The gene calls are TRBV7-2 and TRBJ2-7; weak D call: TRBD2 (7 bases). Germline V gene sequence: CDR1 SGHTA, CDR2 FQGNSA. V gave up 2 bases and J gave up 4 bases, with 18 bases separating them. The CDR3 consists of 16 residues. DNA of the CDR3: TGTGCCAGCAGCTTACAGGGCGGGGGCCCCGTGTACGAGCAGTACTTC. As protein: CASSLQGGGPVYEQYF.

This chain connects TRBV19 to TRBJ1-6; D not resolved. The CDR3 extends over 16 amino acids. Germline V gene data show CDR1 as LNHDA and CDR2 as SQIVND (reference sequence). V lost 5 bases and J 8 bases, leaving 19 bases between the germline ends. The CDR3 coding sequence is TGTGCCAGTAGTCCCATCTACAGTACTCGAGATTCACCCCTCCACTTT. Translating it yields CASSPIYSTRDSPLHF.

This clonotype was seen at least ten times. This chain uses TRBV7-2 with TRBJ2-1; 11 bases match TRBD1. This CDR3 has 15 residues. CDR1 and CDR2 (germline): SGHTA, FQGNSA. Trimming cost V 5 bases and J 8 bases; bases outside gene matches: 8. The CDR3 DNA follows: TGTGCCAGCAGCCACGGACAGGGGGCTGTCGATGAGCAGTTCTTC. Translation gives CASSHGQGAVDEQFF.

This clonotype was counted a few times. The chain couples TRBV6-6 to TRBJ2-3, with 10 bases aligning to TRBD2. J lost 0 bases, V lost 11 bases, and 11 bases had no gene match. Germline CDR1 is MNHNY and CDR2 is SVGAGI (reference sequence). The CDR3 sequence is 16 residues long. CDR3 DNA: TGTGCCGTTATGGGGCTAGCGGGGGCAAGCACAGATACGCAGTATTTT. Translation: CAVMGLAGASTDTQYF.

The chain joins TRBV4-3 to TRBJ1-2; D not resolved. V gave up 0 bases and J gave up 0 bases, with 8 bases separating them. The CDR3 length is 15 residues. Looked up from germline, CDR1 is LGHNA and CDR2 is YSLEER. CDR3 amino acids: CASSQDRVANYGYTF. CDR3 nucleotides: TGCGCCAGCAGCCAAGATCGGGTTGCTAACTATGGCTACACCTTC.

J is TRBJ1-5 and V is TRBV6-2 or TRBV6-3; D might be TRBD1 (5 bases). The CDR3 covers 14 residues. Deletions cut 6 bases from V and 3 bases from J, with 12 bases between. The germline V gene encodes CDR1 MNHEY and CDR2 SVGEGT. CDR3: CASSIGTFNQPQHF. The CDR3 DNA sequence: TGTGCCAGCAGCATAGGGACCTTCAATCAGCCCCAGCATTTT.

The chain links TRBV7-3 to TRBJ1-1; maybe TRBD1 (5 bases). There are 15 residues in the CDR3. CDR1 is SGHTA, CDR2 FQGTGA, per germline. V lost 0 bases, J lost 0 bases, and 8 bases lay in between. This CDR3 is CASSLTSGMNTEAFF. The CDR3 nucleotides are TGTGCCAGCAGCTTAACATCAGGGATGAACACTGAAGCTTTCTTT.

This clonotype was observed a few times. This sequence joins TRBV7-6 and TRBJ2-5; D perhaps matches TRBD2 (5 bases). Germline V gives CDR1 SGHVS, CDR2 FNYEAQ. There are 15 residues in the CDR3. Trimming took 7 bases from V and 5 from J, leaving 20 bases between them. CDR3 residues: CASMGVLAGRETQYF. CDR3 DNA sequence: TGTGCCAGCATGGGTGTCCTAGCAGGACGGGAGACCCAGTACTTC.